This T cell receptor (beta chain) was observed in a study of cytomegalovirus exposure and HLA in healthy donors. V lost 1 base, J lost 2 bases, and 10 bases lay in between. Germline CDR1 reads SEHNR; CDR2 reads FQNEAQ (reference sequence). There are 15 residues in the CDR3. Primers for the PCR totalled 60 Vbeta and 13 Jbeta. Sequenced by immunoSEQ multiplex PCR; TCRdb stores in-frame clones only, minus some. The data hold 190,000 or so clones, with over 65% observed a single time. Sequencing was performed on PBMCs. The origin of this receptor is a boy aged 2 to 9 in good health and CMV-seronegative. The chain uses TRBV7-9 and TRBJ2-3, with D uncertain. CDR3 sequence (DNA): TGTGCCAGCAGCTTAGTCGGTCTCGACACAGATACGCAGTATTTT. Translated: CASSLVGLDTDTQYF.